These 27 T cell receptor beta chains originate from one sample sequenced in a study of cytomegalovirus exposure and HLA in healthy donors. The PCR was carried out with 60 Vbeta primers and 13 Jbeta primers. Measured with immunoSEQ multiplex PCR; TCRdb has only the in-frame clones, and not every one. Here the sample spans fewer than 350,000 clones, roughly 89% being singletons. The specimen sequenced was PBMCs. The receptor source for this set is a woman under 30 in good health and CMV-seronegative.

CDR3 amino acids: CASSLGQGIYEQYF. The CDR3 DNA is TGTGCCAGCAGCTTGGGACAGGGGATATACGAGCAGTACTTC. The chain joins TRBV5-4 to TRBJ2-7; 8 bases match TRBD1. The junction had 3 bases not matched to a gene; V was cut back by 0 bases and J by 4 bases. CDR1 and CDR2 (germline): SGHNT, YYREEE (reference sequence). There are 14 residues in the CDR3.

This chain's CDR3 is CASNNPGQGIYNEQFF. The CDR3 nucleotides read TGTGCCAGCAACAATCCGGGACAGGGGATATACAATGAGCAGTTCTTC. The rearrangement joins TRBV7-6 to TRBJ2-1; the match to TRBD1 covers 10 bases. The V gene's germline CDR1 is SGHVS and CDR2 FNYEAQ. The CDR3 contains 16 residues. V gave up 7 bases and J gave up 4 bases; unmatched junction bases: 10. Using reference TRBV7-6 and TRBJ2-1 for the parts outside the CDR3, the full variable domain is GAGVSQSPRYKVTKRGQDVALRCDPISGHVSLYWYRQALGQGPEFLTYFNYEAQQDKSGLPNDRFSAERPEGSISTLTIQRTEQRDSAMYRCASNNPGQGIYNEQFFGPGTRLTVL.

The chain employs TRBV5-4 and TRBJ1-1; D call uncertain. CDR1 is SGHNT and CDR2 is YYREEE in the germline V gene (reference sequence). This CDR3 has 14 residues. Trimming cost V 3 bases and J 3 bases, with 12 bases left between them. CDR3 nucleotide sequence: TGTGCCAGCAGCTATGGGAGCATGGACACTGAAGCTTTCTTT. It encodes CASSYGSMDTEAFF.

This chain links TRBV12-5 with TRBJ1-1; D not certain. V was pared by 4 bases and J by 0 bases, with 12 bases between. Germline V lookup: CDR1 LGHNT, CDR2 FRNRAP. There are 15 residues in the CDR3. CDR3 protein: CASGSTGRMNTEAFF. DNA of the CDR3: TGTGCTAGTGGTTCCACGGGGAGGATGAACACTGAAGCTTTCTTT.

CDR3 residues: CASTLRTGSNTEAFF. In DNA, the CDR3 is TGCGCCAGCACCCTCCGGACAGGGTCGAACACTGAAGCTTTCTTT. The V call is TRBV5-1, the J call TRBJ1-1; 8 nucleotides agree with TRBD1. V shed 6 bases and J 1 base; nucleotides not matched to a gene: 8. Germline CDR1 and CDR2: SGHRS and YFSETQ. The CDR3 spans 15 residues.

The chain employs TRBV4-1 and TRBJ1-1, with a possible D match to TRBD1 (5 bases). V lost 2 bases, J lost 1 base, and 14 bases lay in between. Looked up from germline, CDR1 is MGHRA and CDR2 is YSYEKL. This CDR3 is built from 16 residues. Here the CDR3 DNA reads TGCGCCAGCAGCCAACAACGGGACTTCTCGAACACTGAAGCTTTCTTT. Its protein product is CASSQQRDFSNTEAFF.

This chain links TRBV10-2 with TRBJ1-2; weak D call: TRBD1 (6 bases). V gave up 8 bases and J gave up 4 bases, with 14 bases separating them. Germline CDR1 reads WSHSY; CDR2 reads SAAADI. The CDR3 is 13 amino acids. As DNA, the CDR3 is TGCGCCAGCGGGTCGACAGGATCCTATGGCTACACCTTC. Translation gives CASGSTGSYGYTF.

The rearrangement uses TRBV6-1 and TRBJ1-1; 8 nucleotides match TRBD1. Germline CDR1 is MNHNS and CDR2 is SASEGT. CDR3 length equals 14 residues. V lost 6 bases, J lost 1 base, and 4 bases stayed unmatched. CDR3 residues: CASSMGQANTEAFF. CDR3 coding DNA: TGTGCCAGCAGCATGGGACAGGCGAACACTGAAGCTTTCTTT.

This chain uses TRBV15 with TRBJ2-7, with D perhaps matching TRBD1 (5 bases). The V end lost 3 bases, the J end lost 0 bases, and 12 bases lay between the germline ends. CDR1 and CDR2 from the germline V gene are LNHNV and YYDKDF (reference sequence). The CDR3 contains 15 residues. As DNA, the CDR3 is TGTGCCACCAGCAGTGGGGTGGGGCCCTCCTACGAGCAGTACTTC. Encoded protein: CATSSGVGPSYEQYF.

CDR3 coding DNA: TGTGCCATACCCTCGGGAGGGAGCTCCTATAATTCACCCCTCCACTTT. It yields the protein CAIPSGGSSYNSPLHF. This chain connects TRBV7-9 to TRBJ1-6; D call uncertain. CDR1 is SEHNR, CDR2 FQNEAQ, per germline (reference sequence). This CDR3 region has 16 residues. Deletions cut 10 bases from V and 0 bases from J, with 16 bases between.

This clone has only a few counts. This CDR3 reads CASSTTNQPQHF. The CDR3 DNA follows: TGTGCCAGCAGTACCACAAATCAGCCCCAGCATTTT. The chain recombines TRBV6-5 with TRBJ1-5; no reliable D call. V shed 5 bases and J shed 4 bases, with 6 bases lying between them. There are 12 residues in the CDR3. Germline CDR1 MNHEY, CDR2 SVGAGI.

This clone was detected once. The genes are TRBV19 and TRBJ1-1; no firm D call. V gave up 5 bases and J gave up 2 bases, with 9 bases separating them. CDR3 length: 13 amino acids. Germline assignment: CDR1 LNHDA and CDR2 SQIVND (reference sequence). The CDR3 DNA is TGTGCCAGTAGTCCTCGGGTTAACACTGAAGCTTTCTTT. It translates to CASSPRVNTEAFF.

The V and J genes are TRBV6-6 and TRBJ2-7, with 8 bases matching TRBD1. The CDR3 length is 14 residues. Per germline, CDR1 MNHNY and CDR2 SVGAGI (reference sequence). After removal of 2 bases from V and 6 bases from J, the junction contained 6 bases not matched to a gene. CDR3 DNA sequence: TGTGCCAGCAGTTACGGCAGGGGGCTTGCCGAGCAGTACTTC. It codes for CASSYGRGLAEQYF.

In this sample, this clone turned up a few times. V and J are TRBV7-9 and TRBJ2-3; maybe TRBD1 (5 bases). With 5 bases removed from V and 3 bases from J, the gap between germline ends came to 9 bases. Germline-derived CDR1 and CDR2 are SEHNR and FQNEAQ (reference sequence). This CDR3 spans 13 amino acids. The DNA of the CDR3 is TGTGCCAGCAGCCCACAGGTAACAGATACGCAGTATTTT. The encoded protein is CASSPQVTDTQYF.

This chain joins TRBV25-1 and TRBJ2-3; the D gene is possibly TRBD2 (6 bases). Germline V gene sequence: CDR1 MGHDK, CDR2 SYGVNS. The CDR3 length is 12 residues. V lost 4 bases and J 5 bases, leaving 7 bases between the germline ends. The CDR3 DNA is TGTGCCAGCAGTGCGGGACTAGATACGCAGTATTTT. Protein product: CASSAGLDTQYF.

The rearrangement links TRBV5-4 to TRBJ2-1; TRBD1 matches at 7 bases. This CDR3 contains 15 residues. Trimming removed 3 bases from V and 0 bases from J; junction bases left unmatched: 3. Germline CDR1 reads SGHNT; CDR2 reads YYREEE (reference sequence). CDR3 bases: TGTGCCAGCAGCTCGACAGGGATCTCCTACAATGAGCAGTTCTTC. It codes for CASSSTGISYNEQFF. The complete variable domain, with remaining parts taken from reference TRBV5-4 and TRBJ2-1, reads ETGVTQSPTHLIKTRGQQVTLRCSSQSGHNTVSWYQQALGQGPQFIFQYYREEENGRGNFPPRFSGLQFPNYSSELNVNALELDDSALYLCASSSTGISYNEQFFGPGTRLTVL.

The chain is built from TRBV30 and TRBJ2-7, with 8 bases lining up with TRBD2. The CDR3 totals 13 residues. Germline V gene lookup returns CDR1 GTSNPN and CDR2 SVGIG (reference sequence). Trimming removed 3 bases from V and 5 bases from J; junction bases left unmatched: 6. The CDR3 reads CAWSGGGYNEQYF. The CDR3 coding sequence is TGTGCCTGGAGCGGCGGGGGGTACAACGAGCAGTACTTC. Filled out from reference TRBV30 and TRBJ2-7, the complete variable domain reads SQTIHQWPATLVQPVGSPLSLECTVEGTSNPNLYWYRQAAGRGLQLLFYSVGIGQISSEVPQNLSASRPQDRQFILSSKKLLLSDSGFYLCAWSGGGYNEQYFGPGTRLTVT.

The genes are TRBV7-9 and TRBJ2-5; D possibly corresponds to TRBD2 (5 bases). The CDR3 contains 14 residues. V was shortened by 1 base and J by 1 base, with 7 bases between the two germline ends. Per germline, CDR1 SEHNR and CDR2 FQNEAQ (reference sequence). CDR3 coding DNA: TGTGCCAGCAGCTTAGTGGGAGTCCAAGAGACCCAGTACTTC. Its protein product is CASSLVGVQETQYF.

This chain links TRBV29-1 with TRBJ2-7; 9 bases are shared with TRBD1. The CDR3 is 14 residues long. V shed 5 bases, J shed 0 bases, and the junction held 5 bases outside the gene matches. Germline CDR1 SQVTM, CDR2 ANQGSEA. CDR3 in amino acids: CSVIPGQGSYEQYF. The CDR3 DNA reads as TGCAGCGTTATACCGGGACAGGGCTCCTACGAGCAGTACTTC.

V usage is TRBV27 and J usage is TRBJ1-5, with D tentatively TRBD1 (6 bases). The CDR3 runs 16 residues. The germline gives CDR1 MNHEY, CDR2 SMNVEV (reference sequence). V gave up 2 bases and J gave up 3 bases, with 14 bases separating them. CDR3 loop: CASSLRGAWDNQPQHF. The CDR3 nucleotides are TGTGCCAGCAGTTTACGGGGGGCGTGGGACAATCAGCCCCAGCATTTT.

The CDR3 loop reads CASSEFPSTRDYEQYF. The CDR3 DNA reads as TGTGCCAGCAGTGAATTTCCCTCAACGAGGGATTACGAGCAGTACTTC. This chain joins TRBV6-1 and TRBJ2-7; the D gene is possibly TRBD2 (5 bases). This CDR3 region has 16 residues. The V gene's germline CDR1 is MNHNS and CDR2 SASEGT. V lost 2 bases to trimming and J lost 4 bases, with 18 bases between them.

The V gene is TRBV11-2, the J gene TRBJ1-1; D unresolved. V was shortened by 5 bases and J by 1 base, with 14 bases between the two germline ends. The CDR3 contains 15 residues. The germline V gene has CDR1 SGHAT and CDR2 FQNNGV. The CDR3: CASSPRTGENTEAFF. As DNA, the CDR3 is TGTGCCAGCAGCCCCCGGACGGGAGAGAACACTGAAGCTTTCTTT.

CDR3 in amino acids: CASSLRQTTEAFF. CDR3 bases: TGTGCCAGCAGCTTAAGACAGACCACTGAAGCTTTCTTT. V gene TRBV7-3 combines with J gene TRBJ1-1, with D tentatively TRBD1 (5 bases). The CDR3 runs to 13 residues. CDR1 is SGHTA, CDR2 FQGTGA, per germline. V dropped 1 base and J dropped 4 bases, with 7 bases sitting between them.

The gene calls are TRBV30 and TRBJ2-4; 7 bases line up with TRBD1. After removal of 0 bases from V and 3 bases from J, the junction contained 2 bases not matched to a gene. This CDR3 is 14 amino acids long. Germline CDR1 reads GTSNPN; CDR2 reads SVGIG (reference sequence). The DNA for the CDR3 is TGTGCCTGGAGTGTTTGGACAGGCAAAAACATTCAGTACTTC. It codes for CAWSVWTGKNIQYF.

The rearrangement uses TRBV27 and TRBJ2-1; weak D call: TRBD1 (5 bases). Trimming took off 6 bases at V and 1 base at J, with 7 bases between the two ends. Germline lookup yields CDR1 MNHEY and CDR2 SMNVEV (reference sequence). This CDR3 has 13 amino acids. The CDR3 protein is CASRRTSYNEQFF. The CDR3, as DNA: TGTGCCAGCAGACGGACATCCTACAATGAGCAGTTCTTC.

V and J are TRBV7-2 and TRBJ2-1, with D perhaps matching TRBD1 (5 bases). V was cut by 0 bases and J by 8 bases, with 14 bases left in between. CDR3 length equals 15 residues. CDR1 and CDR2 (germline): SGHTA, FQGNSA. CDR3 protein: CASSLAARVFYEQFF. In DNA form, the CDR3 reads TGTGCCAGCAGCTTAGCGGCCAGGGTATTTTATGAGCAGTTCTTC.

V usage is TRBV5-6 and J usage is TRBJ2-1, with 8 bases identical to TRBD1. J was trimmed by 4 bases and V by 1 base; bases with no gene match: 13. The CDR3 length is 18 residues. The germline CDR1 and CDR2 sequences are SGHDT and YYEEEE. In DNA, the CDR3 is TGTGCCAGCAGCTTGTTCCCTACTCGGACAGGGCCTTACAATGAGCAGTTCTTC. Translation gives CASSLFPTRTGPYNEQFF.